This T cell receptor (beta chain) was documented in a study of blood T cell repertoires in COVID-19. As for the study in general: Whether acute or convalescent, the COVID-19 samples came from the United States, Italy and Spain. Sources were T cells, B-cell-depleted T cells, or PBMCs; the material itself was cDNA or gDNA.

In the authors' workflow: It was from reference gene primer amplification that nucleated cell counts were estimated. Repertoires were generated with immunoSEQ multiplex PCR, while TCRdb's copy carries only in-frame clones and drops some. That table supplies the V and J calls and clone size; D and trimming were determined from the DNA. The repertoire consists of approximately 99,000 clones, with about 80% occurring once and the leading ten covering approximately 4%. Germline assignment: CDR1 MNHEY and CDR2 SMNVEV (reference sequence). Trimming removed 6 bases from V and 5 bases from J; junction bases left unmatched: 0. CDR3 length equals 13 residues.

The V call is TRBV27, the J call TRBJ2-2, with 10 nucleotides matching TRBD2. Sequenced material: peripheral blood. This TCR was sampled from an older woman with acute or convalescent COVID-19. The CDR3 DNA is TGTGCCAGCAGAGCGGGAGGGACCGGGGAGCTGTTTTTT. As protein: CASRAGGTGELFF.